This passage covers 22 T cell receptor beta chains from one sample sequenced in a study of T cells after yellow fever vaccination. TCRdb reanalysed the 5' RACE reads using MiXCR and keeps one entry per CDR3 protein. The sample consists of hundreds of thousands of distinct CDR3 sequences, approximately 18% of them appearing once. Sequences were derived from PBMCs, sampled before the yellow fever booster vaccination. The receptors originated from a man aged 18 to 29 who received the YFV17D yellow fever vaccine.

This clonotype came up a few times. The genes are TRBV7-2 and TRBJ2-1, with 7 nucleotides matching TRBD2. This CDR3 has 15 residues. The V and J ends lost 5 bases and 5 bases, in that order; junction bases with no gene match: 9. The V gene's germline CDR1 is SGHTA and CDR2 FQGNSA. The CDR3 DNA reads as TGTGCCAGCAGCACCTCCGGGGGGAGAGACAATGAGCAGTTCTTC. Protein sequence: CASSTSGGRDNEQFF.

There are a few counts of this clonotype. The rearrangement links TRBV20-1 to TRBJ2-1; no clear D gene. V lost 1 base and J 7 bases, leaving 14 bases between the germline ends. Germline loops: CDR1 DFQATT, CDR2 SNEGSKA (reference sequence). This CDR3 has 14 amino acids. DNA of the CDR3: TGCAGTGCTAGAGGGCAGGTCCTACGGAATGAGCAGTTCTTC. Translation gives CSARGQVLRNEQFF.

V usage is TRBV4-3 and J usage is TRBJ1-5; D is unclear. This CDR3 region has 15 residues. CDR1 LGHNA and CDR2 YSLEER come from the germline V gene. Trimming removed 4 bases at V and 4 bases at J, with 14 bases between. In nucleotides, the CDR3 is TGCGCCAGCAGCCCCTCCCCCCGGGTGAATCAGCCCCAGCATTTT. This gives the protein CASSPSPRVNQPQHF.

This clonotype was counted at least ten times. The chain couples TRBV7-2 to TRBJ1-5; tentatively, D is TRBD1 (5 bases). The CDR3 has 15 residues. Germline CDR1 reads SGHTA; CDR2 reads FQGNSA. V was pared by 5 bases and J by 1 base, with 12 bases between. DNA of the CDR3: TGTGCCAGCAGCCCTATCCGGGGGAGCAATCAGCCCCAGCATTTT. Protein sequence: CASSPIRGSNQPQHF.

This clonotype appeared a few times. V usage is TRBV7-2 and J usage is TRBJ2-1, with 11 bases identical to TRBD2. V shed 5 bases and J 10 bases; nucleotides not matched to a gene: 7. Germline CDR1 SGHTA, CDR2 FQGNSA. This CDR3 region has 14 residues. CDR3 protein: CASSPSGGTREQFF. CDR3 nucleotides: TGTGCCAGCAGCCCTAGCGGGGGGACCAGGGAGCAGTTCTTC.

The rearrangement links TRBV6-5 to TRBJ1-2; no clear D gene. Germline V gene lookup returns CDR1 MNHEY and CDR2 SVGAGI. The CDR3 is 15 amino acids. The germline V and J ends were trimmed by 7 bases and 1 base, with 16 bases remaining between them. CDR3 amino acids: CASTALKTSNYGYTF. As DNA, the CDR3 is TGTGCCAGCACCGCCCTCAAGACAAGTAACTATGGCTACACCTTC.

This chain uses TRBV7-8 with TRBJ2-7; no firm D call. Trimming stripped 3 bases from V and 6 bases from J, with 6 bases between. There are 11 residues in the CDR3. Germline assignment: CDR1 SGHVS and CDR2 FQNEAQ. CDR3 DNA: TGTGCCAGCAGCTTTGGACGCGAGCAGTACGTC. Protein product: CASSFGREQYV.

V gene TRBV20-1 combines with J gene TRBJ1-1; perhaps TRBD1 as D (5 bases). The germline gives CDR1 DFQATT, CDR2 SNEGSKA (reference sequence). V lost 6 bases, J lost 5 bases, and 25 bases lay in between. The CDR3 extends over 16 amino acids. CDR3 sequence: CSALKGRTTYGTEAFF. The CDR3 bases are TGCAGTGCCCTCAAGGGGAGGACTACTTACGGGACTGAAGCTTTCTTT.

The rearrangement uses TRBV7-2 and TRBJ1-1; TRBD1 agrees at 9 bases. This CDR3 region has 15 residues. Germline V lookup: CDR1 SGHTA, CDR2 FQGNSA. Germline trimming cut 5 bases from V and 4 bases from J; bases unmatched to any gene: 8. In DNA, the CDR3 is TGTGCCAGCAGCGCCGGGACAGGGAGAGGCACTGAAGCTTTCTTT. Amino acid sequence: CASSAGTGRGTEAFF. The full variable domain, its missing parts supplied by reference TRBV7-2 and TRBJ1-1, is GAGVSQSPSNKVTEKGKDVELRCDPISGHTALYWYRQSLGQGLEFLIYFQGNSAPDKSGLPSDRFSAERTGGSVSTLTIQRTQQEDSAVYLCASSAGTGRGTEAFFGQGTRLTVV.

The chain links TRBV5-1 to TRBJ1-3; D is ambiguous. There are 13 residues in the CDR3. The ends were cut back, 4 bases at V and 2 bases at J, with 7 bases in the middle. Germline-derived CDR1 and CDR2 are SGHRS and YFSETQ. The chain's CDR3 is CASSDRTGNTIYF. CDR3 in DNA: TGCGCCAGCAGCGACCGAACTGGAAACACCATATATTTT.

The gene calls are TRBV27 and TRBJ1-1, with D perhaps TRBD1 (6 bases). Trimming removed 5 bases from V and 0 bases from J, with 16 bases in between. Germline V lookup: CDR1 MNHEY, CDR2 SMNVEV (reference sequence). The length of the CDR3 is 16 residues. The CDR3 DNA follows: TGTGCCAGCAGTCTACGGGACACTATTTTGAACACTGAAGCTTTCTTT. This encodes CASSLRDTILNTEAFF.

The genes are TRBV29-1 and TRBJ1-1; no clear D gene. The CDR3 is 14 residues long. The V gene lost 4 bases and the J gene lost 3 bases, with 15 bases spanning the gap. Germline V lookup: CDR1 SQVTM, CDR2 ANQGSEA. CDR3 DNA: TGCAGCGTTGTTGGATTGGGCTCGGACACTGAAGCTTTCTTT. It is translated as CSVVGLGSDTEAFF.

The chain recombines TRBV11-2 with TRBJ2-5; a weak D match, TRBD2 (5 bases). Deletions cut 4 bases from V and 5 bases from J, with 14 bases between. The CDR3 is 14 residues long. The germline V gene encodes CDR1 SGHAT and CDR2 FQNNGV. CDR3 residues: CASSWGDLGETQYF. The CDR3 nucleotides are TGTGCCAGCAGCTGGGGAGATCTTGGGGAGACCCAGTACTTC.

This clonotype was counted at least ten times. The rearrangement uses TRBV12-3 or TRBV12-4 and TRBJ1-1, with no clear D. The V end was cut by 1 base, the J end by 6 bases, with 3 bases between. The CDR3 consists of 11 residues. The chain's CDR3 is CASSLGAEAFF. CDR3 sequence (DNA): TGTGCCAGCAGTTTAGGGGCTGAAGCTTTCTTT.

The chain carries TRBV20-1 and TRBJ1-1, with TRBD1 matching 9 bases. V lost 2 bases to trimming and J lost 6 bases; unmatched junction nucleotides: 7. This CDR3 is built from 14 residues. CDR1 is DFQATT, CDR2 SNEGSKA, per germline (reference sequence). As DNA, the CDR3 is TGCAGTGCTAGACTGGGACAGGGAATCGCTGAAGCTTTCTTT. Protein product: CSARLGQGIAEAFF.

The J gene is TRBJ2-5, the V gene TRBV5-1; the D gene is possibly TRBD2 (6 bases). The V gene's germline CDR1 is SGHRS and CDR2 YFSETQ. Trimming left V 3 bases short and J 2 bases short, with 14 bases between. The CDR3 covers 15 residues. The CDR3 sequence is CASSSAGSGQETQYF. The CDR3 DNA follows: TGCGCCAGCAGCTCAGCCGGGAGCGGACAAGAGACCCAGTACTTC.

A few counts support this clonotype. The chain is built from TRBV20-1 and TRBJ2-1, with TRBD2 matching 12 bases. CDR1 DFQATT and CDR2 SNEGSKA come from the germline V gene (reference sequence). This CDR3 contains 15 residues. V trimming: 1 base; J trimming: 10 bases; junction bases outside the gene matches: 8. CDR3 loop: CSARGPSGGAREQFF. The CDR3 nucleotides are TGCAGTGCTAGAGGTCCTAGCGGGGGGGCACGGGAGCAGTTCTTC.

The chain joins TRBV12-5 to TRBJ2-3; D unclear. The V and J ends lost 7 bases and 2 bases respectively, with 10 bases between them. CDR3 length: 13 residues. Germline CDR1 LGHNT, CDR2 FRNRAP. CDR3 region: CASALAYTDTQYF. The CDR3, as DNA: TGTGCTAGTGCCTTGGCCTACACAGATACGCAGTATTTT.

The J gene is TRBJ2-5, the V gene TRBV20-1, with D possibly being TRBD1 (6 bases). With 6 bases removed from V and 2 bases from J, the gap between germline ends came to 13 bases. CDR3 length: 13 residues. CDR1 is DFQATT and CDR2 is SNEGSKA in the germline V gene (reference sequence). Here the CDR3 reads CSAAGQLQETQYF. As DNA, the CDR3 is TGCAGTGCGGCTGGACAGCTTCAAGAGACCCAGTACTTC.

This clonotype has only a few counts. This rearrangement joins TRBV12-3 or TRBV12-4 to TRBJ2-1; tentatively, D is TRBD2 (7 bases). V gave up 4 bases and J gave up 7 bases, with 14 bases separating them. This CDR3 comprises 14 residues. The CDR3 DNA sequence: TGTGCCAGCAGTTCCTGGGGGGGGCGAAATGAGCAGTTCTTC. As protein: CASSSWGGRNEQFF.

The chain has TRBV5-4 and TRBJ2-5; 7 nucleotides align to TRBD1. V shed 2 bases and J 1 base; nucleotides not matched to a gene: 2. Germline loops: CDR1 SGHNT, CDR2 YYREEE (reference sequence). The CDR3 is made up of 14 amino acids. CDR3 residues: CASSFQGVQETQYF. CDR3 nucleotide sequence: TGTGCCAGCAGCTTCCAGGGGGTCCAAGAGACCCAGTACTTC.

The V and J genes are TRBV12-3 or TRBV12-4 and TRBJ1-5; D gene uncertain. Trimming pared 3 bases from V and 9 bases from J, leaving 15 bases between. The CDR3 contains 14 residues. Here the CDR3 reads CASSLGSRRVPQHF. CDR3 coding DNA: TGTGCCAGCAGTTTGGGCAGCCGCCGGGTGCCCCAGCATTTT.